A single sample is the source of the 27 T cell receptor beta chains below, sequenced in a study of blood T cell repertoires in COVID-19. Sequenced by immunoSEQ multiplex PCR; TCRdb stores in-frame clones only, minus some. The sample yields about 70,000 clones, 65% to 90% seen once. The sequenced sample consisted of peripheral blood. The source is a man aged 80 or over with acute or convalescent COVID-19.

This rearrangement joins TRBV20-1 to TRBJ2-7; D uncertain. The CDR3 spans 11 residues. The germline gives CDR1 DFQATT, CDR2 SNEGSKA (reference sequence). V was clipped by 0 bases and J by 3 bases, with 3 bases between them. The CDR3 here is CSARDGYEQYF. In nucleotides, the CDR3 is TGCAGTGCTAGAGACGGCTACGAGCAGTACTTC.

CDR3 DNA: TGTGCCAGCAGCTTAGGAGTCCGAGGTCCTGAAGCTTTCTTT. The encoded protein is CASSLGVRGPEAFF. The chain links TRBV11-3 to TRBJ1-1; D gene ambiguous. V was shortened by 1 base and J by 6 bases, with 12 bases between the two germline ends. The length of the CDR3 is 14 residues. Germline CDR1 and CDR2: SGHNT and YENEEA.

The chain is built from TRBV24-1 and TRBJ2-3; no firm D call. CDR1 and CDR2 from the germline V gene are KGHDR and SFDVKD. Trimming cost V 3 bases and J 3 bases, with 6 bases left between them. CDR3 size: 13 residues. DNA of the CDR3: TGTGCCACCAGTGATACCGGGACAGATACGCAGTATTTT. It specifies CATSDTGTDTQYF.

V is TRBV30 and J is TRBJ1-6, with D unclear. Trimming removed 3 bases at V and 10 bases at J, with 16 bases between. The CDR3 covers 14 residues. Germline CDR1 is GTSNPN and CDR2 is SVGIG (reference sequence). Here the CDR3 DNA reads TGTGCCTGGAGGGCCGCAGACAAGCGGTCACCCCTCCACTTT. Translating it yields CAWRAADKRSPLHF.

CDR3 loop: CASSPGLTNTEAFF. The DNA for the CDR3 is TGTGCCAGCAGCCCGGGACTTACGAACACTGAAGCTTTCTTT. The chain recombines TRBV9 with TRBJ1-1; TRBD1 is a possible D gene (5 bases). Germline V CDR1 and CDR2: SGDLS, YYNGEE. CDR3 size: 14 residues. V lost 4 bases and J 1 base, leaving 11 bases between the germline ends.

CDR3 coding DNA: TGTGCCAGCAGTCCGCTGGGTGGCGGGTCAACCTACGAGCAGTACTTC. It encodes CASSPLGGGSTYEQYF. This rearrangement joins TRBV6-4 to TRBJ2-7, with D possibly TRBD2 on 5 matching bases. V lost 5 bases to trimming and J lost 2 bases, with 19 bases between them. Germline assignment: CDR1 MRHNA and CDR2 SNTAGT. This CDR3 region has 16 residues.

The gene calls are TRBV29-1 and TRBJ2-1; D might be TRBD2 (5 bases). With 8 bases removed from V and 7 bases from J, the gap between germline ends came to 18 bases. The CDR3 loop spans 13 amino acids. Germline V gene sequence: CDR1 SQVTM, CDR2 ANQGSEA. DNA for the CDR3: TGCAGCCCTCGGGCTACCTCGGGGAATGAGCAGTTCTTC. Translated, it gives CSPRATSGNEQFF.

The V call is TRBV24-1, the J call TRBJ1-2; perhaps TRBD1 as D (6 bases). Germline lookup yields CDR1 KGHDR and CDR2 SFDVKD. The V end lost 7 bases, the J end lost 4 bases, and 15 bases lay between the germline ends. The CDR3 totals 14 residues. CDR3 nucleotides: TGTGCCACCAGCCTCGGGACAAATCCCTATGGCTACACCTTC. This gives the protein CATSLGTNPYGYTF.

CDR3 in DNA: TGCGCCAGCAGCCTGGGACAGGGCGACTCTGGAAACACCATATATTTT. It yields the protein CASSLGQGDSGNTIYF. V is TRBV4-3 and J is TRBJ1-3, with TRBD1 matching over 9 bases. Germline values: CDR1 LGHNA, CDR2 YSLEER. With V trimmed by 4 bases and J by 0 bases, 4 bases remained unmatched. The CDR3 has 16 amino acids.

J is TRBJ2-1 and V is TRBV19, with 9 bases that match TRBD1. There are 15 residues in the CDR3. Germline loops: CDR1 LNHDA, CDR2 SQIVND (reference sequence). V lost 6 bases to trimming and J lost 3 bases; unmatched junction nucleotides: 6. The CDR3 sequence: CASSSGQGIYNEQFF. CDR3 coding DNA: TGTGCCAGTAGCTCTGGACAGGGGATCTACAATGAGCAGTTCTTC. Looking up the rest from reference TRBV19 and TRBJ2-1 gives the full variable domain: DGGITQSPKYLFRKEGQNVTLSCEQNLNHDAMYWYRQDPGQGLRLIYYSQIVNDFQKGDIAEGYSVSREKKESFPLTVTSAQKNPTAFYLCASSSGQGIYNEQFFGPGTRLTVL.

This chain connects TRBV9 to TRBJ1-1; 8 nucleotides align to TRBD1. Germline-derived CDR1 and CDR2 are SGDLS and YYNGEE. The CDR3 runs to 15 residues. The V and J ends lost 1 base and 2 bases, in that order; junction bases with no gene match: 4. CDR3 sequence (DNA): TGTGCCAGCAGCGTACAGGGGGCCCTCAACACTGAAGCTTTCTTT. Translated, it gives CASSVQGALNTEAFF.

V usage is TRBV2 and J usage is TRBJ1-2; D may be TRBD1 (5 bases). Trimming removed 2 bases from V and 4 bases from J, with 14 bases in between. CDR3 length: 15 amino acids. The germline V gene encodes CDR1 SNHLY and CDR2 FYNNEI. CDR3 sequence (DNA): TGTGCCAGCAGTGAATTTCCGGGGGGGATCTATGGCTACACCTTC. Translation gives CASSEFPGGIYGYTF.

The J gene is TRBJ1-1, the V gene TRBV3-1 (or the pseudogene TRBV3-2); tentatively, D is TRBD1 (5 bases). V lost 1 base, J lost 6 bases, and 12 bases lay in between. This CDR3 is 14 amino acids long. Per germline, CDR1 LGHDT and CDR2 YNNKEL (reference sequence). The CDR3 protein is CASSQGAGKSEAFF. The DNA of the CDR3 is TGTGCCAGCAGCCAAGGAGCAGGGAAGTCTGAAGCTTTCTTT.

The rearrangement joins TRBV19 to TRBJ1-4, with TRBD1 as a possible D gene (5 bases). Trimming stripped 6 bases from V and 4 bases from J, with 12 bases between. This CDR3 contains 14 residues. CDR1 and CDR2 (germline): LNHDA, SQIVND (reference sequence). CDR3 sequence reads: CASRGHGLNEKLFF. The CDR3 DNA reads TGTGCCAGTAGGGGGCACGGCCTTAATGAAAAACTGTTTTTT.

The gene calls are TRBV11-3 and TRBJ1-1; TRBD1 aligns across 8 bases. The CDR3 runs 11 residues. V lost 5 bases and J lost 12; bases outside the gene matches: 5. Germline CDR1 is SGHNT and CDR2 is YENEEA. The DNA of the CDR3 is TGTGCCAGCAGCCGCCGGACAGGGACTTTCTTT. It translates to CASSRRTGTFF.

Here the CDR3 reads CASSLVPGGRANEKLFF. The DNA for the CDR3 is TGTGCCAGCAGCTTAGTTCCGGGAGGGCGGGCTAATGAAAAACTGTTTTTT. The chain has TRBV7-8 and TRBJ1-4; no clear D gene. CDR1 is SGHVS, CDR2 FQNEAQ, per germline. V lost 1 base and J 3 bases, leaving 15 bases between the germline ends. The CDR3 extends over 17 amino acids.

The V gene is TRBV3-1 (or the pseudogene TRBV3-2), the J gene TRBJ1-2; tentative D call: TRBD1 (5 bases). V was shortened by 1 base and J by 4 bases, with 13 bases between the two germline ends. Germline V gene sequence: CDR1 LGHDT, CDR2 YNNKEL (reference sequence). CDR3 length: 15 amino acids. Here the CDR3 reads CASSQGPRAVYGYTF. CDR3 DNA: TGTGCCAGCAGCCAAGGTCCCAGGGCAGTCTATGGCTACACCTTC.

This sequence joins TRBV2 and TRBJ2-2, with TRBD1 identical over 7 bases. In germline, CDR1 is SNHLY, CDR2 FYNNEI. This CDR3 has 16 amino acids. The V gene end was trimmed by 2 bases and the J gene end by 3 bases; junction bases not matched to a gene: 6. CDR3 residues: CASSERGTEYTGELFF. CDR3 DNA: TGTGCCAGCAGTGAACGAGGGACAGAGTACACCGGGGAGCTGTTTTTT.

This rearrangement joins TRBV28 to TRBJ1-4; D remains unclear. Germline loops: CDR1 MDHEN, CDR2 SYDVKM. V lost 2 bases and J lost 7, with 11 bases in between. This CDR3 has 14 amino acids. CDR3 loop: CASSLSGGSEKLFF. Written as DNA, the CDR3 is TGTGCCAGCAGTTTAAGTGGAGGAAGTGAAAAACTGTTTTTT.

V usage is TRBV5-1 and J usage is TRBJ1-4; no reliable D call. This CDR3 is 13 amino acids long. CDR1 SGHRS and CDR2 YFSETQ come from the germline V gene. V was trimmed by 2 bases and J by 10 bases, leaving 12 bases between them. The CDR3 region has the DNA TGCGCCAGCAGCTTAGAGGTCGGAGGAAAACTGTTTTTT. Amino acids: CASSLEVGGKLFF.

This chain uses TRBV5-1 with TRBJ2-1; TRBD1 is a possible D gene (6 bases). V lost 0 bases and J 5 bases, leaving 12 bases between the germline ends. Germline loops: CDR1 SGHRS, CDR2 YFSETQ. This CDR3 region has 15 residues. This chain's CDR3 is CASSLDTGRNNEQFF. The DNA of the CDR3 is TGCGCCAGCAGCTTGGATACAGGGCGCAACAATGAGCAGTTCTTC.

This chain links TRBV20-1 with TRBJ2-7; 11 positions agree with TRBD2. CDR1 is DFQATT, CDR2 SNEGSKA, per germline (reference sequence). The trim removed 3 bases at V and 2 bases at J, leaving 6 bases unmatched. CDR3 length: 15 amino acids. The DNA for the CDR3 is TGCAGTGCTAGTGATCTAGCGGGAGGAGCCTACGAGCAGTACTTC. This codes for CSASDLAGGAYEQYF.

This chain links TRBV7-2 with TRBJ1-2; 9 nucleotides align to TRBD1. The J segment lost 5 bases and the V segment lost 3 bases, leaving 7 bases of the junction unmatched. This CDR3 is built from 15 residues. Germline values: CDR1 SGHTA, CDR2 FQGNSA. CDR3 DNA: TGTGCCAGCAGCTTGGGGACAGGGAGCCGATATGGCTACACCTTC. Translated: CASSLGTGSRYGYTF.

The chain has TRBV9 and TRBJ1-5; no reliable D call. This CDR3 has 13 residues. The germline CDR1 and CDR2 sequences are SGDLS and YYNGEE. V was clipped by 3 bases and J by 5 bases, with 9 bases between them. CDR3 in amino acids: CASSARSDQPQHF. The CDR3 DNA reads TGTGCCAGCAGCGCGCGTTCTGATCAGCCCCAGCATTTT.

This chain links TRBV9 with TRBJ1-1; TRBD1 is a possible D gene (6 bases). Germline CDR1 SGDLS, CDR2 YYNGEE. Trimming took off 0 bases at V and 8 bases at J, with 14 bases between the two ends. This CDR3 contains 14 residues. The chain's CDR3 is CASSVGGQITEAFF. The CDR3 DNA follows: TGTGCCAGCAGCGTAGGGGGACAAATAACAGAAGCTTTCTTT.

The chain joins TRBV9 to TRBJ2-3; no definite D call. V shed 0 bases and J shed 1 base, with 12 bases lying between them. There are 16 residues in the CDR3. Per germline, CDR1 SGDLS and CDR2 YYNGEE. CDR3 nucleotide sequence: TGTGCCAGCAGCGTAGGGGTTATGGGCGGCACAGATACGCAGTATTTT. Translation: CASSVGVMGGTDTQYF.

The rearrangement uses TRBV5-4 and TRBJ2-1, with TRBD1 matching over 7 bases. CDR3 length equals 17 residues. V shed 0 bases and J 0 bases; nucleotides not matched to a gene: 6. CDR1 and CDR2 from the germline V gene are SGHNT and YYREEE (reference sequence). The CDR3 coding sequence is TGTGCCAGCAGCTTGGCCTGGCAGGGGGTCTCCTACAATGAGCAGTTCTTC. Translating gives CASSLAWQGVSYNEQFF.